The 22 T cell receptor beta chains presented below share a single source sample, sequenced in a study of identical twins. Each CDR3 protein is one row after TCRdb ran MiXCR on the 5' RACE reads. The table includes approximately 690,000 distinct CDR3 sequences, around 6% detected once. Sequences were obtained from naive T cells sorted from blood. The receptor source for this set is a man between 18 and 35 years old in good health.

This clonotype has ten or more counts. CDR3 DNA sequence: TGCAGCGTTGCTAAAGCGGGGACCTACAATGAGCAGTTCTTC. Protein: CSVAKAGTYNEQFF. The rearrangement uses TRBV29-1 and TRBJ2-1; 7 nucleotides agree with TRBD2. Unmatched junction bases numbered 5, after V lost 4 bases and J lost 2 bases. Germline V gene data show CDR1 as SQVTM and CDR2 as ANQGSEA. The CDR3 spans 14 residues.

V usage is TRBV24-1 and J usage is TRBJ2-3; 13 positions match TRBD2. Germline-derived CDR1 and CDR2 are KGHDR and SFDVKD. The CDR3 has 17 amino acids. With V trimmed by 7 bases and J by 2 bases, 8 bases remained unmatched. CDR3 bases: TGTGCCACCAGCGACCCGGGACTAGCGGGATTCACAGATACGCAGTATTTT. It is translated as CATSDPGLAGFTDTQYF.

The J gene is TRBJ2-7, the V gene TRBV7-8, with 7 bases matching TRBD1. CDR1 and CDR2 (germline): SGHVS, FQNEAQ. The length of the CDR3 is 15 residues. V gave up 5 bases and J gave up 4 bases; unmatched junction bases: 11. As DNA, the CDR3 is TGTGCCAGCAGCGTAAACAGGGGTATTAGGTACGAGCAGTACGTC. Translated: CASSVNRGIRYEQYV.

This clonotype was picked up a small number of times. V and J are TRBV11-2 and TRBJ2-7; TRBD2 matches at 14 bases. J gave up 6 bases and V 5 bases, and 12 bases lay outside the gene matches. CDR3 length equals 17 residues. CDR1 is SGHAT and CDR2 is FQNNGV in the germline V gene. CDR3 region: CASSRGLAGVTRGEQYV. The CDR3 DNA reads as TGTGCCAGCAGCCGGGGACTAGCGGGAGTCACCCGGGGCGAGCAGTACGTC.

There are many counts of this clonotype. V and J are TRBV4-2 and TRBJ1-1, with a tentative D call TRBD1 (5 bases). CDR1 and CDR2 (germline): LGHNA, YNFKEQ. V was clipped by 1 base and J by 7 bases, with 10 bases between them. The CDR3 is made up of 13 amino acids. Written as DNA, the CDR3 is TGTGCCAGCAGCCAAGTCGGGGGACTTGAAGCTTTCTTT. Translating gives CASSQVGGLEAFF.

The genes are TRBV4-3 and TRBJ1-1, with a possible D match to TRBD1 (5 bases). V lost 2 bases and J 3 bases, leaving 10 bases between the germline ends. The CDR3 length is 14 residues. The V gene's germline CDR1 is LGHNA and CDR2 YSLEER. As DNA, the CDR3 is TGCGCCAGCAGCCAAAAGGGGACCCACACTGAAGCTTTCTTT. This encodes CASSQKGTHTEAFF.

This clonotype was picked up many times. This chain uses TRBV12-3 or TRBV12-4 with TRBJ2-1; D uncertain. This CDR3 is 13 amino acids long. V lost 3 bases, J lost 7 bases, and 10 bases lay in between. In DNA form, the CDR3 reads TGTGCCAGCAGTTTGGTAGGCCTGAATGAGCAGTTCTTC. Its translation: CASSLVGLNEQFF.

The V call is TRBV4-3, the J call TRBJ2-7; the match to TRBD1 covers 10 bases. V lost 0 bases to trimming and J lost 2 bases; unmatched junction nucleotides: 10. The CDR3 length is 18 residues. Germline V gives CDR1 LGHNA, CDR2 YSLEER. For the CDR3, the DNA is TGCGCCAGCAGCCAAGAGATCAACCCCGGGACAGGGGCCTACGAGCAGTACTTC. Its protein is CASSQEINPGTGAYEQYF.

This clonotype was observed at least ten times. J is TRBJ2-7 and V is TRBV7-8; 9 bases map to TRBD2. The J segment lost 0 bases and the V segment lost 5 bases, leaving 5 bases of the junction unmatched. The CDR3 covers 15 residues. Germline-derived CDR1 and CDR2 are SGHVS and FQNEAQ. CDR3 nucleotide sequence: TGTGCCAGCAGCCCAACTAGCGGGTACTCCTACGAGCAGTACTTC. Translated, it gives CASSPTSGYSYEQYF.

This clonotype was observed once. This chain joins TRBV7-8 and TRBJ2-6; D is perhaps TRBD1 (5 bases). The CDR3 extends over 16 amino acids. V was cut by 1 base and J by 2 bases, with 9 bases left in between. Germline V lookup: CDR1 SGHVS, CDR2 FQNEAQ. The CDR3 DNA is TGTGCCAGCAGCTTAGGGGGCAGTACTGGGGCCAACGTCCTGACTTTC. It yields the protein CASSLGGSTGANVLTF.

This chain connects TRBV29-1 to TRBJ2-7, with unresolved D. Germline loops: CDR1 SQVTM, CDR2 ANQGSEA. The V and J ends lost 4 bases and 4 bases respectively, with 14 bases between them. The CDR3 extends over 13 amino acids. The CDR3 loop is CSVAFQARYEQYF. The CDR3 DNA reads TGCAGCGTTGCTTTCCAGGCCCGATACGAGCAGTACTTC.

V and J are TRBV6-5 and TRBJ2-1, with TRBD2 matching over 7 bases. Germline V CDR1 and CDR2: MNHEY, SVGAGI. V dropped 2 bases and J dropped 4; count of bases not matched to a gene: 5. The CDR3 is made up of 15 amino acids. CDR3 residues: CASSYGRERYNEQFF. The CDR3 DNA follows: TGTGCCAGCAGTTACGGGAGGGAACGATACAATGAGCAGTTCTTC.

This clonotype was recorded many times. V gene TRBV20-1 combines with J gene TRBJ2-7, with 10 nucleotides matching TRBD2. Trimming removed 5 bases from V and 4 bases from J; junction bases left unmatched: 8. The CDR3 is made up of 14 amino acids. CDR1 DFQATT and CDR2 SNEGSKA come from the germline V gene (reference sequence). The CDR3 sequence: CSAPFLAGGYEQYF. In nucleotides, the CDR3 is TGCAGTGCTCCATTCTTAGCGGGAGGTTACGAGCAGTACTTC.

This clonotype was observed a few times. The V gene is TRBV3-1, the J gene TRBJ1-5; the D gene is possibly TRBD1 (5 bases). This CDR3 contains 16 residues. Germline V CDR1 and CDR2: LGHDT, YNNKEL (reference sequence). Trimming stripped 2 bases from V and 4 bases from J, with 15 bases between. The CDR3 is CASSQSSVGGNQPQHF. In DNA, the CDR3 is TGTGCCAGCAGCCAATCGTCTGTTGGGGGAAATCAGCCCCAGCATTTT.

The chain combines TRBV18 with TRBJ1-2; no clear D. Germline values: CDR1 KGHSH, CDR2 LQKENI. The CDR3 is 13 residues long. V was shortened by 2 bases and J by 6 bases, with 10 bases between the two germline ends. The CDR3 nucleotides read TGTGCCAGCTCACCAGGGCCCGAACATGGCTACACCTTC. It yields the protein CASSPGPEHGYTF.

There are many counts of this clonotype. The V call is TRBV6-2 or TRBV6-3, the J call TRBJ2-7; possible D gene TRBD2, 6 bases. Germline assignment: CDR1 MNHEY and CDR2 SVGEGT. The V end was cut by 6 bases, the J end by 1 base, with 10 bases between. The CDR3 sequence is 13 residues long. DNA of the CDR3: TGTGCCAGCAGCGCCGGGGGTTCCTACGAGCAGTACTTC. Translating it yields CASSAGGSYEQYF.

Many counts were recorded for this clonotype. V and J are TRBV3-1 and TRBJ2-1, with 9 bases matching TRBD2. This CDR3 region has 16 residues. With 2 bases clipped from V and 4 bases from J, the junction kept 6 bases outside the gene matches. Germline V gene lookup returns CDR1 LGHDT and CDR2 YNNKEL (reference sequence). The DNA of the CDR3 is TGTGCCAGCAGCCAACTGCCTAGCGGGGCATACAATGAGCAGTTCTTC. Translated, it gives CASSQLPSGAYNEQFF.

This clonotype has at least ten counts. This rearrangement joins TRBV14 to TRBJ2-1, with no clear D. Per germline, CDR1 SGHDN and CDR2 FVKESK. The CDR3 runs 11 residues. Trimming left V 4 bases short and J 9 bases short, with 7 bases between. The CDR3 here is CASSLFGEQFF. In DNA form, the CDR3 reads TGTGCCAGCAGCCTCTTCGGTGAGCAGTTCTTC. The whole variable domain, filled in from reference TRBV14 and TRBJ2-1, reads EAGVTQFPSHSVIEKGQTVTLRCDPISGHDNLYWYRRVMGKEIKFLLHFVKESKQDESGMPNNRFLAERTGGTYSTLKVQPAELEDSGVYFCASSLFGEQFFGPGTRLTVL.

In its sample, this clonotype was seen many times. The chain couples TRBV29-1 to TRBJ1-5, with TRBD1 matching over 7 bases. Germline V gene data show CDR1 as SQVTM and CDR2 as ANQGSEA. This CDR3 spans 13 amino acids. Germline trimming cut 7 bases from V and 0 bases from J; bases unmatched to any gene: 3. DNA for the CDR3: TGCAGCGCTGGACAGGATAGCAATCAGCCCCAGCATTTT. Translating it yields CSAGQDSNQPQHF. The complete variable domain, with remaining parts taken from reference TRBV29-1 and TRBJ1-5, reads SAVISQKPSRDICQRGTSLTIQCQVDSQVTMMFWYRQQPGQSLTLIATANQGSEATYESGFVIDKFPISRPNLTFSTLTVSNMSPEDSSIYLCSAGQDSNQPQHFGDGTRLSIL.

Only a few counts were recorded for this clonotype. This sequence joins TRBV10-3 and TRBJ2-2; 14 nucleotides align to TRBD2. Germline-derived CDR1 and CDR2 are ENHRY and SYGVKD. The CDR3 consists of 17 residues. The CDR3 reads CSSGTSGRVANTGELFF. Written as DNA, the CDR3 is TGTAGCTCCGGGACTAGCGGGAGAGTCGCGAACACCGGGGAGCTGTTTTTT.

V gene TRBV6-1 combines with J gene TRBJ2-1, with 16 bases lining up with TRBD2. CDR3 size: 19 residues. Germline lookup yields CDR1 MNHNS and CDR2 SASEGT. With 2 bases clipped from V and 4 bases from J, the junction kept 8 bases outside the gene matches. CDR3 in amino acids: CASSEKGLAGGSRYNEQFF. The CDR3 bases are TGTGCCAGCAGTGAAAAGGGACTAGCGGGAGGGTCCCGTTACAATGAGCAGTTCTTC.

In this sample, this clonotype turned up many times. The chain links TRBV15 to TRBJ2-5; TRBD2 matches 7 bases. Germline V gene data show CDR1 as LNHNV and CDR2 as YYDKDF (reference sequence). With V trimmed by 4 bases and J by 3 bases, 5 bases remained unmatched. The CDR3 has 14 residues. The CDR3 DNA reads TGTGCCACCAGCACCCGGGGAGGGGAAGAGACCCAGTACTTC. Amino acid sequence: CATSTRGGEETQYF.